The 21 T cell receptor beta chains below all came from one sample that was sequenced in a study of early T cells in non-severe SARS-CoV-2 infection. Via MiXCR, TCRdb re-called the 5' RACE reads, giving one row per CDR3 protein. The table lists over 50,000 distinct CDR3 sequences, 10% to 15% of them singletons. What was sequenced was whole blood. The receptors derive from an adult who was a healthcare worker with PCR-confirmed SARS-CoV-2 infection or an uninfected control (not recorded which).

V and J are TRBV29-1 and TRBJ2-7, with D possibly TRBD2 on 6 matching bases. The CDR3 is made up of 13 amino acids. Germline V gives CDR1 SQVTM, CDR2 ANQGSEA. CDR3: CSVAKGGTYEQYF. For the CDR3, the DNA is TGCAGTGTAGCGAAAGGAGGGACCTACGAGCAGTACTTC.

This clonotype was picked up many times. The chain couples TRBV29-1 to TRBJ2-1; weak D call: TRBD2 (5 bases). Deletions cut 3 bases from V and 6 bases from J, with 12 bases between. CDR1 and CDR2 (germline): SQVTM, ANQGSEA. The CDR3 sequence is 13 residues long. CDR3 bases: TGCAGCGTTGATCTTGCGGGCTTCAATGAGCAGTTCTTC. It is translated as CSVDLAGFNEQFF.

The V call is TRBV11-3, the J call TRBJ1-1; D ambiguous. This CDR3 is built from 14 residues. V was trimmed by 2 bases and J by 1 base, leaving 8 bases between them. Germline CDR1 is SGHNT and CDR2 is YENEEA. The chain's CDR3 is CASSLRLGNTEAFF. As DNA, the CDR3 is TGTGCCAGCAGCTTAAGGCTAGGGAACACTGAAGCTTTCTTT.

This clonotype has at least ten counts. The chain links TRBV7-9 to TRBJ1-2, with TRBD1 identical over 12 bases. J was trimmed by 8 bases and V by 5 bases; bases with no gene match: 12. CDR1 is SEHNR and CDR2 is FQNEAQ in the germline V gene (reference sequence). CDR3 length equals 16 residues. CDR3 protein: CASSRTGTGGAVGYTF. As DNA, the CDR3 is TGTGCCAGCAGCAGGACCGGGACAGGGGGCGCGGTAGGCTACACCTTC.

This clonotype was counted at least ten times. This sequence joins TRBV28 and TRBJ2-7; D could derive from TRBD1 or TRBD2 (5 bases each). V was cut by 4 bases and J by 3 bases, with 16 bases left in between. Germline CDR1 reads MDHEN; CDR2 reads SYDVKM. The CDR3 loop spans 15 amino acids. The DNA for the CDR3 is TGTGCCAGCAGTTCCGGGGCCGAGGGTCACTACGAGCAGTACTTC. Its protein product is CASSSGAEGHYEQYF. Together with reference TRBV28 and TRBJ2-7, the CDR3 gives the full variable domain: DVKVTQSSRYLVKRTGEKVFLECVQDMDHENMFWYRQDPGLGLRLIYFSYDVKMKEKGDIPEGYSVSREKKERFSLILESASTNQTSMYLCASSSGAEGHYEQYFGPGTRLTVT.

This clonotype was detected many times. The CDR3 region has the DNA TGTGCCAGCAGTTACGGGACAGGAATGGGTAACACTGAAGCTTTCTTT. This gives the protein CASSYGTGMGNTEAFF. The chain couples TRBV6-2 or TRBV6-3 to TRBJ1-1; 8 positions agree with TRBD1. The V gene's germline CDR1 is MNHEY and CDR2 SVGEGT. V gave up 2 bases and J gave up 2 bases; unmatched junction bases: 7. The CDR3 is made up of 16 amino acids.

This clonotype was seen only a few times. This chain joins TRBV2 and TRBJ1-1; tentatively, D is TRBD1 (5 bases). CDR1 is SNHLY and CDR2 is FYNNEI in the germline V gene. This CDR3 region has 12 residues. V was pared by 7 bases and J by 3 bases, with 9 bases between. CDR3 sequence: CASIQVYTEAFF. CDR3 nucleotide sequence: TGTGCCAGCATACAGGTTTACACTGAAGCTTTCTTT.

Many counts were recorded for this clonotype. V is TRBV7-8 and J is TRBJ2-1; no clear D gene. The V gene's germline CDR1 is SGHVS and CDR2 FQNEAQ. The CDR3 runs to 16 residues. Between the trimmed V and J ends, which lost 4 bases and 0 bases, there was a span of 13 bases. The CDR3, as DNA: TGTGCCAGCAGCTCCGCCGGGCCCAGCTCCTACAATGAGCAGTTCTTC. Encoded protein: CASSSAGPSSYNEQFF.

V and J are TRBV29-1 and TRBJ2-7, with TRBD2 as a possible D gene (5 bases). Per germline, CDR1 SQVTM and CDR2 ANQGSEA. The CDR3 is 13 residues long. Trimming shortened V by 3 bases and J by 7 bases, and 16 bases separated the two germline ends. The CDR3 sequence is CSVDRLRAGEQYF. The CDR3 bases are TGCAGCGTTGATAGACTTCGGGCGGGTGAGCAGTACTTC.

A word on this clonotype: A much larger clone is a single base away; this may be a read error. V and J are TRBV27 and TRBJ2-1; 7 bases align to TRBD2. This CDR3 has 16 residues. Germline values: CDR1 MNHEY, CDR2 SMNVEV (reference sequence). Losses at the gene ends were 5 bases for V and 0 bases for J; bases not matched to a gene: 7. The CDR3 bases are TGTGCCAGCAGTCGAACTAGCGCGAGCTCCTACAATGAGCAGTTCTTC. This translates into CASSRTSASSYNEQFF.

This clonotype was seen a handful of times. The chain combines TRBV20-1 with TRBJ2-7; D perhaps matches TRBD2 (6 bases). This CDR3 comprises 15 residues. Germline V CDR1 and CDR2: DFQATT, SNEGSKA (reference sequence). Trimming left V 2 bases short and J 2 bases short, with 16 bases between. The CDR3 DNA follows: TGCAGTGCTAGATCTCCGGAGCGGGCCACCTACGAGCAGTACTTC. Protein: CSARSPERATYEQYF.

This clonotype was seen ten or more times. This chain connects TRBV2 to TRBJ1-2; the match to TRBD1 covers 10 bases. V was pared by 6 bases and J by 5 bases, with 9 bases of the junction left unmatched. This CDR3 is built from 15 residues. CDR1 and CDR2 from the germline V gene are SNHLY and FYNNEI. For the CDR3, the DNA is TGTGCCAGCAGGAGAGGGGGGACAGGGGATTATGGCTACACCTTC. Protein product: CASRRGGTGDYGYTF.

This clonotype was observed many times. This chain links TRBV6-2 or TRBV6-3 with TRBJ1-5; D not resolved. The ends were cut back, 5 bases at V and 5 bases at J, with 13 bases in the middle. Germline lookup yields CDR1 MNHEY and CDR2 SVGEGT. The CDR3 has 14 amino acids. DNA of the CDR3: TGTGCCAGCAGTCCCCCACAGAGAGATCAGCCCCAGCATTTT. Protein sequence: CASSPPQRDQPQHF.

This clonotype was counted ten times or more. V and J are TRBV10-3 and TRBJ2-3; 12 bases are shared with TRBD2. Looked up from germline, CDR1 is ENHRY and CDR2 is SYGVKD. Losses at the gene ends were 5 bases for V and 5 bases for J; bases not matched to a gene: 14. The CDR3 has 18 residues. The CDR3 bases are TGTGCCATCAGTAACCTTTGGACTAGCGGGAAGAGTGGAGATACGCAGTATTTT. Protein: CAISNLWTSGKSGDTQYF.

This clonotype came up many times. The V call is TRBV11-1, the J call TRBJ2-7; 8 bases align to TRBD2. Germline values: CDR1 SGHAT, CDR2 FQDESV (reference sequence). J lost 0 bases, V lost 5 bases, and 6 bases had no gene match. The CDR3 has 15 residues. DNA for the CDR3: TGTGCCAGCAGCCACTTAGCGGGGAGCTCCTACGAGCAGTACTTC. Its protein is CASSHLAGSSYEQYF.

This clonotype came up many times. This chain joins TRBV12-3 or TRBV12-4 and TRBJ1-2; TRBD1 aligns across 9 bases. V was pared by 5 bases and J by 11 bases, with 18 bases of the junction left unmatched. The CDR3 loop spans 16 amino acids. For the CDR3, the DNA is TGTGCCAGCAGTCAATCTCGGACAGGGGCTTCGTTGAGGTACACCTTC. Translation: CASSQSRTGASLRYTF.

This clonotype has ten or more counts. The V gene is TRBV12-3 or TRBV12-4, the J gene TRBJ1-5; no definite D call. The ends were cut back, 5 bases at V and 4 bases at J, with 18 bases in the middle. There are 16 residues in the CDR3. The CDR3 region is CASSREGKMGNQPQHF. For the CDR3, the DNA is TGTGCCAGCAGTCGGGAGGGCAAAATGGGGAATCAGCCCCAGCATTTT.

Ten or more counts support this clonotype. The CDR3 reads CASSQREEEGNEQFF. The CDR3 bases are TGCGCCAGCAGCCAAAGAGAGGAGGAGGGGAATGAGCAGTTCTTC. This rearrangement joins TRBV4-1 to TRBJ2-1, with a possible D match to TRBD2 (6 bases). Looked up from germline, CDR1 is MGHRA and CDR2 is YSYEKL. V lost 2 bases and J lost 7, with 15 bases in between. This CDR3 is built from 15 residues.

This clonotype was seen at least ten times. The chain is built from TRBV6-2 or TRBV6-3 and TRBJ1-1; D ambiguous. Germline CDR1 MNHEY, CDR2 SVGEGT. With 5 bases removed from V and 6 bases from J, the gap between germline ends came to 16 bases. CDR3 size: 14 residues. CDR3: CASSRGYLGPEAFF. The CDR3 coding sequence is TGTGCCAGCAGTAGAGGCTACCTAGGCCCTGAAGCTTTCTTT.

This clonotype was counted between two and nine times. CDR3 coding DNA: TGCGCCAGCAGCTGGGCAGGGGGAGCCTACAATGAGCAGTTCTTC. Its protein product is CASSWAGGAYNEQFF. This chain links TRBV5-1 with TRBJ2-1; the match to TRBD1 covers 7 bases. Trimming cost V 3 bases and J 2 bases; bases outside gene matches: 5. The CDR3 spans 15 residues. Germline V CDR1 and CDR2: SGHRS, YFSETQ.

For this clonotype: With a much larger clone just one base away, this may be a read error. The chain employs TRBV10-3 and TRBJ1-2, with 7 bases aligning to TRBD1. The trim removed 6 bases at V and 8 bases at J, leaving 12 bases unmatched. Germline V gives CDR1 ENHRY, CDR2 SYGVKD. The CDR3 has 14 residues. The CDR3 bases are TGTGCCATCAGGGACAGGTTCCCCCTCCCGGGCTACACCTTC. Its translation: CAIRDRFPLPGYTF.